This T cell receptor beta chain came from a study of identical twins. TCRdb re-called the 5' RACE reads with MiXCR, one entry per CDR3 protein. Of approximately 670,000 distinct CDR3 sequences in the sample, approximately 6% are singletons; the top ten hold 1.5% to 2%. V was pared by 4 bases and J by 2 bases, with 16 bases between. Germline V lookup: CDR1 SGHDT, CDR2 YYEEEE. The length of the CDR3 is 15 residues. The receptor comes from a young man in good health. Sequenced: naive T cells sorted from blood. The chain is built from TRBV5-6 and TRBJ2-7, with no clear D. CDR3 sequence reads: CASSPVVGYTYEQYF. CDR3 DNA: TGTGCCAGCAGCCCGGTCGTGGGGTATACCTACGAGCAGTACTTC.